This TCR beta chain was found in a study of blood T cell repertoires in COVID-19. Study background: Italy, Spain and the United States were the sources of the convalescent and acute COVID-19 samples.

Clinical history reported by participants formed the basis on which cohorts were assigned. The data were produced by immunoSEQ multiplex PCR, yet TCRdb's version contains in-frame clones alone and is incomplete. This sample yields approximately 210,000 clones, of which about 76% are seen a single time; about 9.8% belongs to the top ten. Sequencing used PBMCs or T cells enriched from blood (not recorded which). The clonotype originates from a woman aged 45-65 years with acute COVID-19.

Here the CDR3 reads CASSSDSFSGGYTF. The CDR3 DNA is TGTGCCAGCTCGTCGGACAGTTTTTCGGGAGGCTACACCTTC. The chain is built from TRBV18 and TRBJ1-2; a possible D gene is TRBD1 (6 bases). There are 14 residues in the CDR3. From germline, CDR1 is KGHSH and CDR2 LQKENI. V gave up 6 bases and J gave up 8 bases, with 19 bases separating them.